This entry is about one T cell receptor (beta chain). This clonotype was counted ten times or more. What antigen it recognizes has not been identified. No much larger clone exists at a distance of one base, and base qualities are not known. The CDR3 runs 14 residues from the cysteine to the phenylalanine. Solely the CDR3 DNA is kept, with 42 bases framed from the first base. The germline V gene (reference sequence) supplies CDR1 DFQATT and CDR2 SNEGSKA. The junction carries 15 bases between V and J, which are trimmed by 0 bases and 6 bases respectively. This entry is derived from a study of CD8 T cells in ankylosing spondylitis listed by TCRdb under 2017. Context from the whole study: To find TCR variants linked to disease, the study profiled T cell receptor beta repertoires in ankylosing spondylitis patients and healthy donors. Peripheral blood was sampled, and synovial fluid was additionally collected from ankylosing spondylitis patients. The full study cohort was made up of approximately 24 ankylosing spondylitis patients and more than 90 healthy donors.

Points the paper makes about the study in general: A TCR beta motif of about eight highly homologous amino acid variants appeared characteristic of blood from ankylosing spondylitis patients. In peripheral blood, the disease-linked clones were found at relatively low frequencies and had a CD8+ phenotype. The disease-linked clones were reported to be significantly enriched in matched synovial fluid samples from ankylosing spondylitis patients. Some TCR beta motif variants had previously been reported in synovial fluid and blood of reactive arthritis patients, which suggested common disease-initiation mechanisms.

The reads were generated on an Illumina HiSeq 2500. Quantitative 5'-RACE with molecular barcodes was used to prepare TCR beta libraries. On the authors' methods: Disease-linked TCR variants were identified with a new computational method built on a probabilistic model of VDJ rearrangement. The raw public data were reprocessed by TCRdb itself: fastp quality trimming at Q25, MiXCR clonotype calling, in-frame beta chains only. Merged by CDR3 protein, the rows form single entries marked with the most common genes and DNA. None of the V and J calls come from the authors' own analysis; TCRdb made them. The sample table records fewer than 550,000 distinct CDR3 sequences; approximately 5% of these occur just once. The top ten clones comprise 3% to 4% of the sample.

This sequence uses TRBV20-1 and TRBJ2-7, with an unclear D gene assignment. The specimen sequenced was blood, either unsorted or a sorted T cell fraction (not recorded which). This TCR came from a male donor with ankylosing spondylitis. In nucleotides, the sequence is TGCAGTGCTAGAGAGGCCCCTATTGAGTCCGAGCAGTACTTC. Its protein reads: CSAREAPIESEQYF.